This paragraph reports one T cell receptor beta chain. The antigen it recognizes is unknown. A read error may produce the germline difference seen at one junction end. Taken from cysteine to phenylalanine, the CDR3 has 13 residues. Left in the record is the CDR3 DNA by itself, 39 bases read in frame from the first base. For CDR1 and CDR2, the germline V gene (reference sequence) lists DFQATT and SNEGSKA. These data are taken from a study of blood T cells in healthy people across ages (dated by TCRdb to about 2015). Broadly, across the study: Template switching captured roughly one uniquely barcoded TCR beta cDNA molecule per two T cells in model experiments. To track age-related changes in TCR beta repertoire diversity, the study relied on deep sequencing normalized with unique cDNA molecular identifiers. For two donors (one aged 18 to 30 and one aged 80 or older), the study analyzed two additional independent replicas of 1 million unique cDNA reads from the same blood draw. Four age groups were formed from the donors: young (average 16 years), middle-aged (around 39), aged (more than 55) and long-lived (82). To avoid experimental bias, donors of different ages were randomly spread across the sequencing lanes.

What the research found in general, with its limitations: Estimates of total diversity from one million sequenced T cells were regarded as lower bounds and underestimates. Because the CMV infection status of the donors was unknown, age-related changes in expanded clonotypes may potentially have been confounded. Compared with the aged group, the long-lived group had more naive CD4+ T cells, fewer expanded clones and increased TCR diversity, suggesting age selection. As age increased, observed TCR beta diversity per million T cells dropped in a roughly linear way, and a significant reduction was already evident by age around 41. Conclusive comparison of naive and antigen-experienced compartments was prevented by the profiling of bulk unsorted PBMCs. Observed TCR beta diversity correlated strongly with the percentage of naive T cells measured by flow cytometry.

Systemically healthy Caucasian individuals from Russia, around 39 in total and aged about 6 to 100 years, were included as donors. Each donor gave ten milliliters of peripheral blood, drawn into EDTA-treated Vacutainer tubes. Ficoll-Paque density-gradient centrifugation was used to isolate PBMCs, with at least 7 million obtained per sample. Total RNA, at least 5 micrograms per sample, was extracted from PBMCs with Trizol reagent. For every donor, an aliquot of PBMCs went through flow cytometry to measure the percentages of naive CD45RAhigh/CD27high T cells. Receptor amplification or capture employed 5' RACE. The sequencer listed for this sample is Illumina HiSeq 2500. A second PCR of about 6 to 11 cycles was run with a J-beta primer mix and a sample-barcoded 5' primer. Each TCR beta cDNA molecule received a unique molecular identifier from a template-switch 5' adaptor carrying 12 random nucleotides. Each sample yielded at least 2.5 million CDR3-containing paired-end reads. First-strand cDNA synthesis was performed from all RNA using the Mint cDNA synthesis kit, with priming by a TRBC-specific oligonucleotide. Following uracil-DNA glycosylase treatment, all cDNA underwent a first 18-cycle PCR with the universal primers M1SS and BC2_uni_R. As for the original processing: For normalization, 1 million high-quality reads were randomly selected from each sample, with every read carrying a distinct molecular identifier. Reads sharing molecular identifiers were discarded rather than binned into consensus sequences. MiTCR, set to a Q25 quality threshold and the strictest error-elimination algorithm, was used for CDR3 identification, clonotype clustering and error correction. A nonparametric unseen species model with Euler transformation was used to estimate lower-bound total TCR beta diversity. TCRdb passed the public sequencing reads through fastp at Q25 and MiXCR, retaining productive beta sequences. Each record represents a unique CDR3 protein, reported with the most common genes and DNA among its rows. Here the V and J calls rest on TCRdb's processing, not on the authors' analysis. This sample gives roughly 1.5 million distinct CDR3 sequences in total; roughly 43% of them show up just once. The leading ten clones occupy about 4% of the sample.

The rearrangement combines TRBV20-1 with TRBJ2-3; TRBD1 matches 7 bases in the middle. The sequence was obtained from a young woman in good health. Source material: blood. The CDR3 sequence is CSGEQGSTETQYF. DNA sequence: TGCAGTGGAGAACAGGGGAGCACAGAGACGCAGTATTTT.